The 18 T cell receptor beta chains given below trace back to one sample, sequenced in a study of identical twins. TCRdb passed the 5' RACE reads through MiXCR, listing each CDR3 protein once. The sample lists about 500,000 distinct CDR3 sequences, roughly an eighth occurring once. This same sample was also taken into another study, of yellow fever vaccine responses in identical twins.

Sequences were obtained from CD4+ T cells sorted from blood. The receptors derive from a woman between 18 and 30 years old in good health.

This clonotype was seen more than once but under ten times. V is TRBV21-1 and J is TRBJ2-3; the D call in the table, TRBD1, was not verified against the DNA. TRBV21-1 is marked as a pseudogene. The CDR3 has 16 residues. CDR3 coding DNA: TGTGCCAGCAGCAAAGAAAGGGGTTGCGGCACAGATACGCAGTATTTT. Amino acid sequence: CASSKERGCGTDTQYF.

This clonotype showed up just a few times. V gene TRBV2 combines with J gene TRBJ1-5; D ambiguous. Deletions cut 6 bases from V and 3 bases from J, with 12 bases between. Germline V gene sequence: CDR1 SNHLY, CDR2 FYNNEI. The CDR3 loop spans 14 amino acids. The CDR3 loop is CASSGSQANQPQHF. The CDR3 DNA is TGTGCCAGCAGCGGGTCGCAGGCCAATCAGCCCCAGCATTTT.

This clonotype was seen repeatedly, ten times or more. The CDR3 loop reads CASSPILATDTQYF. The CDR3 coding sequence is TGTGCCAGCAGCCCGATACTAGCTACAGATACGCAGTATTTT. The chain is built from TRBV3-1 and TRBJ2-3, with a weak D call TRBD2 (6 bases). Trimming took off 4 bases at V and 3 bases at J, with 11 bases between the two ends. The germline V gene encodes CDR1 LGHDT and CDR2 YNNKEL (reference sequence). There are 14 residues in the CDR3.

V gene TRBV4-1 combines with J gene TRBJ1-3; possibly TRBD1 for D (6 bases). The CDR3 is made up of 19 amino acids. V was pared by 0 bases and J by 0 bases, with 18 bases between. Germline V gene data show CDR1 as MGHRA and CDR2 as YSYEKL. The DNA for the CDR3 is TGCGCCAGCAGCCAAGAAGAGGGGGGCAGATTAGGCTCTGGAAACACCATATATTTT. The encoded protein is CASSQEEGGRLGSGNTIYF.

The chain is built from TRBV2 and TRBJ2-3; D is unclear. This CDR3 region has 15 residues. The germline CDR1 and CDR2 sequences are SNHLY and FYNNEI. V was pared by 7 bases and J by 0 bases, with 14 bases between. The CDR3 DNA reads as TGTGCCAGCAATCCACAAGGGATCAGCACAGATACGCAGTATTTT. It codes for CASNPQGISTDTQYF.

This clonotype has more than one count but fewer than ten. The rearrangement uses TRBV19 and TRBJ2-7; D not resolved. CDR1 is LNHDA and CDR2 is SQIVND in the germline V gene (reference sequence). V was cut by 8 bases and J by 3 bases, with 11 bases left in between. This CDR3 contains 12 residues. The chain's CDR3 is CASGQLYYEQYF. CDR3 DNA: TGTGCCAGTGGTCAGCTTTACTACGAGCAGTACTTC.

The table lists this clonotype with a few counts. The chain is built from TRBV4-3 and TRBJ2-1; possibly TRBD2 for D (6 bases). Trimming removed 0 bases at V and 9 bases at J, with 15 bases between. This CDR3 is built from 15 residues. CDR1 LGHNA and CDR2 YSLEER come from the germline V gene. The chain's CDR3 is CASSQDLLAEREQFF. In DNA, the CDR3 is TGCGCCAGCAGCCAAGATCTACTAGCCGAACGTGAGCAGTTCTTC.

This clonotype was detected a few times. This chain links TRBV21-1 with TRBJ2-1; the table's D gene call, TRBD2, was not cross checked with the DNA. TRBV21-1 is deemed a pseudogene. This CDR3 comprises 16 residues. The CDR3 loop is CASSNIAGSSYNEQFF. The DNA for the CDR3 is TGTGCCAGCAGCAACATAGCGGGAAGCTCCTACAATGAGCAGTTCTTC.

This clonotype was counted at least ten times. V and J are TRBV29-1 and TRBJ2-1, with D unclear. This CDR3 region has 15 residues. CDR1 is SQVTM, CDR2 ANQGSEA, per germline. With 7 bases removed from V and 5 bases from J, the gap between germline ends came to 21 bases. CDR3 nucleotide sequence: TGCAGCGGGGTCGTCTGGCGTTCGCGAAACAATGAGCAGTTCTTC. Its translation: CSGVVWRSRNNEQFF.

This clonotype was counted a few times. This could be a read error, since a much larger clone is one nucleotide away. The gene calls are TRBV7-8 and TRBJ2-1; D is perhaps TRBD2 (5 bases). Germline V gene lookup returns CDR1 SGHVS and CDR2 FQNEAQ. This CDR3 spans 13 amino acids. Deletions cut 5 bases from V and 4 bases from J, with 9 bases between. CDR3 region: CASSPGIYNEQFF. CDR3 DNA sequence: TGTGCCAGCAGCCCGGGAATTTACAATGAGCAGTTCTTC.

This clonotype was seen more than once but under ten times. CDR3 coding DNA: TGTGCCAGCAGCTTGCCCTGGGGAGCGGGACCCCGCGAGCAGTACTTC. The encoded protein is CASSLPWGAGPREQYF. V is TRBV5-6 and J is TRBJ2-7, with 7 bases that match TRBD2. Germline V gene lookup returns CDR1 SGHDT and CDR2 YYEEEE. The CDR3 covers 16 residues. V was pared by 1 base and J by 6 bases, with 13 bases of the junction left unmatched.

This chain uses TRBV10-3 with TRBJ1-1; TRBD1 is a possible D gene (5 bases). This CDR3 has 14 residues. Trimming cost V 6 bases and J 3 bases, with 14 bases left between them. Germline lookup yields CDR1 ENHRY and CDR2 SYGVKD. CDR3 protein: CAIRKSREYTEAFF. CDR3 sequence (DNA): TGTGCCATCAGAAAGTCCAGGGAGTACACTGAAGCTTTCTTT.

This clonotype was observed a few times. This chain links TRBV12-3 or TRBV12-4 with TRBJ2-7, with 9 bases that match TRBD1. CDR3 length: 15 residues. V was pared by 6 bases and J by 0 bases, with 6 bases of the junction left unmatched. CDR3 loop: CASSGGQGLSYEQYF. CDR3 DNA: TGTGCCAGCAGCGGGGGACAGGGTCTCTCCTACGAGCAGTACTTC.

On this clonotype: A much larger clone lies one base from this, so it may be a read error. The rearrangement joins TRBV7-6 to TRBJ2-1, with 9 nucleotides matching TRBD2. CDR3 length: 16 amino acids. V was pared by 5 bases and J by 7 bases, with 12 bases of the junction left unmatched. In germline, CDR1 is SGHVS, CDR2 FNYEAQ. The DNA for the CDR3 is TGTGCCAGCAGCCTACCGCGACTAGCGGACTTTAATGAGCAGTTCTTC. This sequence encodes CASSLPRLADFNEQFF. Combining the CDR3 with reference TRBV7-6 and TRBJ2-1 gives the whole variable domain GAGVSQSPRYKVTKRGQDVALRCDPISGHVSLYWYRQALGQGPEFLTYFNYEAQQDKSGLPNDRFSAERPEGSISTLTIQRTEQRDSAMYRCASSLPRLADFNEQFFGPGTRLTVL.

The chain uses TRBV20-1 and TRBJ2-7; TRBD2 aligns across 13 bases. Germline V lookup: CDR1 DFQATT, CDR2 SNEGSKA (reference sequence). The CDR3 runs 11 residues. CDR3 DNA: TGCAGAGGACTAGCGGGAGACGAGCAGTACTTC. Its protein is CRGLAGDEQYF.

This clonotype was counted at least ten times. V and J are TRBV29-1 and TRBJ2-7; 11 bases are a match to TRBD2. V trimming: 5 bases; J trimming: 0 bases; junction bases outside the gene matches: 3. The germline V gene encodes CDR1 SQVTM and CDR2 ANQGSEA. This CDR3 has 14 residues. The CDR3 nucleotides are TGCAGCGTTCCTACTAGCGGGAGCTCCTACGAGCAGTACTTC. Translating gives CSVPTSGSSYEQYF.

The V call is TRBV6-4, the J call TRBJ2-7, with TRBD1 identical over 7 bases. Losses at the gene ends were 6 bases for V and 5 bases for J; bases not matched to a gene: 13. In germline, CDR1 is MRHNA, CDR2 SNTAGT. The CDR3 covers 15 residues. DNA of the CDR3: TGTGCCAGCAGCCCTCCGGGACAGCTCACGAACGAGCAGTACTTC. This encodes CASSPPGQLTNEQYF.

The sample holds many counts of this clonotype. This chain connects TRBV12-3 or TRBV12-4 to TRBJ2-7; D is ambiguous. The CDR3 has 11 residues. V was clipped by 6 bases and J by 5 bases, with 8 bases between them. CDR3 sequence (DNA): TGTGCCAGCAGCCTTAGTAACGAGCAGTACTTC. Translated, it gives CASSLSNEQYF.